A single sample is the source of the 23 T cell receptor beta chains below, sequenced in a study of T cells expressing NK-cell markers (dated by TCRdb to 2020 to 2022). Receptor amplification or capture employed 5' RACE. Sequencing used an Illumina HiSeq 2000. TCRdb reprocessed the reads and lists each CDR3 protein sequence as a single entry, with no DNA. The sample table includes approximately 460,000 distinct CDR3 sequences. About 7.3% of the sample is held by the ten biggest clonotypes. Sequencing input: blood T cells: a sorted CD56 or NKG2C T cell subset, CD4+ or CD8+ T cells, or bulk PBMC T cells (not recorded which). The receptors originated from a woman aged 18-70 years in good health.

The CDR3 sequence: CSAREAGGVNNSPLHF. The chain employs TRBV20-1 and TRBJ1-6; absent DNA, TCRdb's TRBD1 call cannot be checked. There are 16 residues in the CDR3. CDR1 DFQATT and CDR2 SNEGSKA come from the germline V gene (reference sequence).

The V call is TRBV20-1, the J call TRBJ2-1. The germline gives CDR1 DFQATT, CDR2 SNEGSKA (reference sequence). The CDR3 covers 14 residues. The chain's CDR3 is CSARSLAGYNEQFF.

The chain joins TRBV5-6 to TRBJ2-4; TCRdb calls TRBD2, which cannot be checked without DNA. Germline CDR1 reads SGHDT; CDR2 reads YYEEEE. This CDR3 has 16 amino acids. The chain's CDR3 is CASSLLAGGPKNIQYF.

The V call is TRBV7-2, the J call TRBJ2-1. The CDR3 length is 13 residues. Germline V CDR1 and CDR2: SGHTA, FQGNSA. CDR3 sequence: CASSLVSRNEQFF.

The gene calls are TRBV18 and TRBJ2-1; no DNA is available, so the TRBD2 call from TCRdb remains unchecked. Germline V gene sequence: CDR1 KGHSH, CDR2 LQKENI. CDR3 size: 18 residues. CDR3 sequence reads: CASSPITGARSSYNEQFF.

The CDR3 loop reads CASSLDRADGYTF. The chain carries TRBV12-3 or TRBV12-4 and TRBJ1-2; TCRdb selects TRBD1, and the lack of DNA leaves this call unchecked. The CDR3 extends over 13 amino acids.

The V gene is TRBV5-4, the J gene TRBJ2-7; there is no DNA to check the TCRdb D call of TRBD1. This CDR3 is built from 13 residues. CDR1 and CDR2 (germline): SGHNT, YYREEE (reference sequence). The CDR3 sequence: CASSFGHTYEQYF. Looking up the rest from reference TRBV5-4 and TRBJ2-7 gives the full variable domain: ETGVTQSPTHLIKTRGQQVTLRCSSQSGHNTVSWYQQALGQGPQFIFQYYREEENGRGNFPPRFSGLQFPNYSSELNVNALELDDSALYLCASSFGHTYEQYFGPGTRLTVT.

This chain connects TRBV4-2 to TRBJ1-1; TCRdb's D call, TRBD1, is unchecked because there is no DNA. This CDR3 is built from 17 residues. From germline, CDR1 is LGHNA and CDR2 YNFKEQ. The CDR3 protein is CASSPRGGQGKNTEAFF.

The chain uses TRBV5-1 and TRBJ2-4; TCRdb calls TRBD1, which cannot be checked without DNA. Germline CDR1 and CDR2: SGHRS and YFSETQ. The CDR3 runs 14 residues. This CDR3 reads CASSLETGHDIQYF.

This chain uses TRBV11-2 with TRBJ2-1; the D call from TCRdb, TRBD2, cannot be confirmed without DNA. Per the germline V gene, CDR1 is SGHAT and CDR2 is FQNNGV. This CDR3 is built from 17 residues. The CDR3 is CASSQPRLAGPYNEQFF.

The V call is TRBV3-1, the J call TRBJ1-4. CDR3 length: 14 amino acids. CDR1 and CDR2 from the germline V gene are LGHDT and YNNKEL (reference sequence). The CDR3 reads CASSQDVTNEKLFF.

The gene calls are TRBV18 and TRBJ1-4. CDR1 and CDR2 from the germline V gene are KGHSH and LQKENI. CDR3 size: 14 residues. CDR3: CASSPARDWEKLFF.

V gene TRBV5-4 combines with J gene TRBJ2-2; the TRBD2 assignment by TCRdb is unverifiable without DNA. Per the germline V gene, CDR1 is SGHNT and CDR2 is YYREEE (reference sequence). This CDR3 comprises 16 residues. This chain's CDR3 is CASSFNTGLNTGELFF.

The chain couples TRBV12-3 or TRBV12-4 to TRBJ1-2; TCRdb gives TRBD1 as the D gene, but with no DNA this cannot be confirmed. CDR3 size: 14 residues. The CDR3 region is CASTRDRGGNGYTF.

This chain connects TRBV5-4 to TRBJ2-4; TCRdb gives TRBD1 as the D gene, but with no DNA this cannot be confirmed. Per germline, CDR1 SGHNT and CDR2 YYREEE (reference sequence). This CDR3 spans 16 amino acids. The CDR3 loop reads CASSPRDGGAKNIQYF. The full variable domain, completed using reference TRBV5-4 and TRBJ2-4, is ETGVTQSPTHLIKTRGQQVTLRCSSQSGHNTVSWYQQALGQGPQFIFQYYREEENGRGNFPPRFSGLQFPNYSSELNVNALELDDSALYLCASSPRDGGAKNIQYFGAGTRLSVL.

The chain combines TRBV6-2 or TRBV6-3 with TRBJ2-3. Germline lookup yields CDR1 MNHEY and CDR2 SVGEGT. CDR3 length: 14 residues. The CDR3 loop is CASTDSPSTDTQYF.

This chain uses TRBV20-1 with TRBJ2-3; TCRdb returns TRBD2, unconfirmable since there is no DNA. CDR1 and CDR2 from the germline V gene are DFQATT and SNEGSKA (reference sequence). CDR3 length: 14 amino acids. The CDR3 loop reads CSAYTSGRADTQYF.

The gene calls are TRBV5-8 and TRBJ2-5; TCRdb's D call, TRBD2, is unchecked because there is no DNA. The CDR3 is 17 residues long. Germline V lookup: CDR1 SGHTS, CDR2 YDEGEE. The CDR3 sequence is CASSLGRLAGIPETQYF. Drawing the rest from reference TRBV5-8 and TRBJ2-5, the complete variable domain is EAGVTQSPTHLIKTRGQQATLRCSPISGHTSVYWYQQALGLGLQFLLWYDEGEERNRGNFPPRFSGRQFPNYSSELNVNALELEDSALYLCASSLGRLAGIPETQYFGPGTRLLVL.

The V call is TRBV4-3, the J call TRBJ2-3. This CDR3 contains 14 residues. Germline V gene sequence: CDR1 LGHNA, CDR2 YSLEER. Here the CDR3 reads CASSQGTFADTQYF.

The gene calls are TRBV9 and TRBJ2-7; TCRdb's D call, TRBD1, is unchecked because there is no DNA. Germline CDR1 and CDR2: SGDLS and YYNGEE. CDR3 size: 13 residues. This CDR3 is CASAGGLPYEQYF.

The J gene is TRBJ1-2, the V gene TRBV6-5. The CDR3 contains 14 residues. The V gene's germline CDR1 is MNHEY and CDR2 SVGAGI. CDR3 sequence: CASSYSPTGYGYTF.

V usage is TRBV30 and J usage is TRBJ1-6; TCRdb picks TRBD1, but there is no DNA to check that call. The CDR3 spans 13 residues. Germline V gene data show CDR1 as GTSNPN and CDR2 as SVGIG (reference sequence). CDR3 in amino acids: CAWRGTGASPLHF.

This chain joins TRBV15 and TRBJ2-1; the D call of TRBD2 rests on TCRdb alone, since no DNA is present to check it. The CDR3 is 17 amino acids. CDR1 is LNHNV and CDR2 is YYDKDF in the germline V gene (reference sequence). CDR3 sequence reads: CATSRDRGSVSYNEQFF.